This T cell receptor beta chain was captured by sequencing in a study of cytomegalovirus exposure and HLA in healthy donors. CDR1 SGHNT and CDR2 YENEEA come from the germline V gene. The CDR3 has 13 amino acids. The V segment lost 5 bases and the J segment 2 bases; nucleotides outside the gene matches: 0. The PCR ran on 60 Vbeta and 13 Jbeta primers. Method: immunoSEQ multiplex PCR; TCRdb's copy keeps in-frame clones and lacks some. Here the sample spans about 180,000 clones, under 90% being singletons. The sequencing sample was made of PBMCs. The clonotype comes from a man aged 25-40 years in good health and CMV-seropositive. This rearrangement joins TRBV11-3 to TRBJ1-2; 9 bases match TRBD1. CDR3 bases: TGTGCCAGCAGCGACAGGGGGAACTATGGCTACACCTTC. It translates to CASSDRGNYGYTF.